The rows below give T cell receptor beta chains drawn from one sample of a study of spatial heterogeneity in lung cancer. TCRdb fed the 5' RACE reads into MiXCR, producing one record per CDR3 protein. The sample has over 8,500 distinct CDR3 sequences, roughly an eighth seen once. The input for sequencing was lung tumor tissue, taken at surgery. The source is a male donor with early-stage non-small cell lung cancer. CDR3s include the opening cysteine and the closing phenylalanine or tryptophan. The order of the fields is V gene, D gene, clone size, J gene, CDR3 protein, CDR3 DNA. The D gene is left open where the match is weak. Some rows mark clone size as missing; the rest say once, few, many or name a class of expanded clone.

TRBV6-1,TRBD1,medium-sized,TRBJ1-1,CASCEGTGGFRDTEAFF,TGTGCCAGCTGCGAAGGGACAGGGGGATTCCGGGACACTGAAGCTTTCTTT
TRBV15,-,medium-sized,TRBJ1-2,CATSRDRKGSGGYTF,TGTGCCACCAGCAGAGATCGAAAGGGAAGCGGCGGCTACACCTTC
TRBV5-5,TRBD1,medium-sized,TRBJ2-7,CASSLPGQGLDEQYF,TGTGCCAGCAGCCTACCGGGACAGGGACTCGACGAGCAGTACTTC
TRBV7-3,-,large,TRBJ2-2,CASSLSQGYTGELFF,TGTGCCAGCAGCTTATCCCAGGGGTACACCGGGGAGCTGTTTTTT
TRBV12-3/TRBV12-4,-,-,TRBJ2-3,CASSLFSRADTQYF,TGTGCCAGCAGTTTATTCTCGAGGGCAGATACGCAGTATTTT
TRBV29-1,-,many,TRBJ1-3,CSVDTLLGVRSGNTIYF,TGCAGCGTTGATACCCTCCTAGGGGTAAGGTCTGGAAACACCATATATTTT
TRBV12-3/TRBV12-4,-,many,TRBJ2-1,CASSLASGLNEQFF,TGTGCCAGCAGTTTAGCTAGCGGTTTAAATGAGCAGTTCTTC
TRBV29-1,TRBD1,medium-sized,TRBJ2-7,CSVIFQGASSYEQYF,TGCAGCGTGATTTTTCAGGGGGCCTCCTCCTACGAGCAGTACTTC
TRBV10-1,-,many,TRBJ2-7,CVLRRRDYEQYF,TGCGTTCTACGGCGGAGGGACTACGAGCAGTACTTC
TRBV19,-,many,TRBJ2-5,CASSIPGWETQYF,TGTGCCAGTAGTATTCCCGGTTGGGAGACCCAGTACTTC
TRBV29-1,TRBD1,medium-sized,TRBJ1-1,CSVEDGGGSEAFF,TGCAGCGTTGAAGACGGAGGGGGCTCTGAAGCTTTCTTT
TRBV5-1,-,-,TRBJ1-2,CASSLEGQGASGYTF,TGCGCCAGCAGCTTGGAAGGGCAAGGCGCAAGTGGCTACACCTTC
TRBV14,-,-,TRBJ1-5,CAADPGLWPQHF,TGTGCCGCCGACCCCGGCTTATGGCCCCAGCATTTT
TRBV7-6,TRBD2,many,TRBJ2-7,CASSSSSGPTSEQYF,TGTGCCAGCAGCTCATCTAGCGGACCAACCTCCGAGCAGTACTTC
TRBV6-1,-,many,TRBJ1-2,CASSAAPNYGYTF,TGTGCCAGCAGTGCCGCACCCAACTATGGCTACACCTTC
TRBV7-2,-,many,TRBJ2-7,CASSLVAGKTYEQYF,TGTGCCAGCAGCTTAGTTGCTGGCAAAACCTACGAGCAGTACTTC
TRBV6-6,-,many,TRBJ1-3,CASSRGGNSGNTIYF,TGTGCCAGCAGTAGAGGGGGAAACTCTGGAAACACCATATATTTT
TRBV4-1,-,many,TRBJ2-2,CASSQARQGSGELFF,TGCGCCAGCAGCCAAGCTCGCCAGGGTTCCGGGGAGCTGTTTTTT
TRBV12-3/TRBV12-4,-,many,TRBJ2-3,CASRSSGEGRTDTQYF,TGTGCCAGCAGGTCCTCAGGGGAGGGGCGCACAGATACGCAGTATTTT
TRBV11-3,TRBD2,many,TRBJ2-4,CASSFRGDIQYF,TGTGCCAGCAGCTTCCGGGGGGACATTCAGTACTTC
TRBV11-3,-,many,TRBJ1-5,CASSSGTTQPQHF,TGTGCCAGCAGCTCCGGGACGACGCAGCCCCAGCATTTT
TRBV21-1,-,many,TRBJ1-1,CASSKSNVRFMNTEAFF,TGTGCCAGCAGCAAATCCAACGTCCGATTCATGAACACTGAAGCTTTCTTT
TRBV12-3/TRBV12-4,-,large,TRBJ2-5,CASSSPGAGQTQYF,TGTGCCAGCAGTTCACCAGGGGCCGGCCAGACCCAGTACTTC
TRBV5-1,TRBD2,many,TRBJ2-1,CASSLAPGLAGGIREQFF,TGCGCCAGCAGCTTGGCCCCCGGACTAGCGGGAGGAATTCGGGAGCAGTTCTTC
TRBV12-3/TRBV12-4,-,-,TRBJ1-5,CASTRGTQPQHF,TGTGCCAGCACCAGAGGGACTCAGCCCCAGCATTTT
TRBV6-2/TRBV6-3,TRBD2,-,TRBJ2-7,CASSYSSLLLAGTDTYEQYF,TGTGCCAGCAGTTACTCGAGTCTTCTTCTAGCGGGGACGGATACCTACGAGCAGTACTTC
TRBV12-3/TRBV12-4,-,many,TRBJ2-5,CASRVGGGETQYF,TGTGCCAGCAGGGTGGGGGGAGGAGAGACCCAGTACTTC
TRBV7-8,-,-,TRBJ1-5,CASSLGVSNQPQHF,TGTGCCAGCAGCTTGGGGGTTAGCAATCAGCCCCAGCATTTT
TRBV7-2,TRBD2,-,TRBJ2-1,CASRTTSGGSPEQFF,TGTGCCAGCAGAACAACTAGCGGGGGTTCGCCTGAGCAGTTCTTC
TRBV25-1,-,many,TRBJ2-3,CASSSPETDTQYF,TGTGCCAGCAGTTCACCGGAGACAGATACGCAGTATTTT
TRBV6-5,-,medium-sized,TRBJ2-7,CASSYEGYEQYF,TGTGCCAGCAGTTACGAGGGTTACGAGCAGTACTTC
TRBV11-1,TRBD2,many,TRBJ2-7,CASSFTSGRADEQYF,TGTGCCAGCAGCTTTACTAGCGGGAGGGCCGACGAGCAGTACTTC
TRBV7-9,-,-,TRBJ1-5,CASSLGGTWDQPQHF,TGTGCCAGCAGCTTGGGAGGGACTTGGGACCAGCCCCAGCATTTT
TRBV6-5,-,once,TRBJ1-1,CASTLRMNTEAFF,TGTGCCAGCACTCTACGGATGAACACTGAAGCTTTCTTT
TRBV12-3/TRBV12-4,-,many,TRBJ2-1,CASRVRHPNSYNEQFF,TGTGCCAGCAGAGTTCGGCACCCTAACTCCTACAATGAGCAGTTCTTC
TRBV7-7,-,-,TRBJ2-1,CASSFGTDNEQFF,TGTGCTAGCAGCTTCGGGACGGACAATGAGCAGTTCTTC
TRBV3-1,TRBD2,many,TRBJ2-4,CASSPTSGSLNIQYF,TGTGCCAGCAGCCCAACTAGCGGGAGTCTAAACATTCAGTACTTC
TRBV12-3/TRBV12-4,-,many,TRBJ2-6,CASHQGAAGANVLTF,TGTGCCAGCCACCAAGGAGCGGCCGGGGCCAACGTCCTGACTTTC
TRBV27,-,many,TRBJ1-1,CASSLVLSTEAFF,TGTGCCAGCAGTTTGGTCCTTTCCACTGAAGCTTTCTTT
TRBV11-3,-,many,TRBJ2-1,CASSLAGTVLLNNEQFF,TGTGCCAGCAGCTTAGCGGGGACCGTCCTCCTTAACAATGAGCAGTTCTTC
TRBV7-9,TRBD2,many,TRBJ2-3,CASSLMASGLSTDTQYF,TGTGCCAGCAGCTTAATGGCTAGCGGACTTAGCACAGATACGCAGTATTTT
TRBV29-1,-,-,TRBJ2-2,CSVVAATGELFF,TGCAGCGTTGTGGCAGCGACCGGGGAGCTGTTTTTT
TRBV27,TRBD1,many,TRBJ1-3,CASSPITYTPGQGKSIRGNTIYF,TGTGCCAGCAGTCCTATTACGTATACACCGGGACAGGGGAAGTCTATCCGTGGAAACACCATATATTTT
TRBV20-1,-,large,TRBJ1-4,CSARDVNGNEKLFF,TGCAGTGCTAGAGATGTGAACGGGAATGAAAAACTGTTTTTT
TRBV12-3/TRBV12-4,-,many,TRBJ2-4,CASSLVSSVYF,TGTGCCAGCAGTTTAGTGTCGTCTGTATACTTC
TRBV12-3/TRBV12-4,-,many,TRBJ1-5,CASSLDESNQPQHF,TGTGCCAGCAGTTTAGACGAATCGAATCAGCCCCAGCATTTT
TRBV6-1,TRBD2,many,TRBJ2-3,CASSVREGVTDTQYF,TGTGCCAGCAGTGTTCGGGAGGGCGTCACAGATACGCAGTATTTT
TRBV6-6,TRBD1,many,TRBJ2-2,CASSGTGRIGELFF,TGTGCCAGCAGCGGGACAGGGCGGATCGGGGAGCTGTTTTTT
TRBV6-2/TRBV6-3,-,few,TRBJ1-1,CASSPLGGNTEAFF,TGTGCCAGCAGTCCCCTTGGGGGAAACACTGAAGCTTTCTTT
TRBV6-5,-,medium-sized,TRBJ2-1,CASSLYPTRNEQFF,TGTGCCAGCAGTCTATATCCGACGAGGAATGAGCAGTTCTTC
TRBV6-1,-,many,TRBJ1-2,CASRPENYGYTF,TGTGCCAGCCGTCCCGAAAACTATGGCTACACCTTC
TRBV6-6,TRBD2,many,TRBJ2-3,CASSSILLGLAGLSTDTQYF,TGTGCCAGCAGTTCGATTTTGTTGGGACTAGCGGGCCTAAGCACAGATACGCAGTATTTT